A single sample is the source of the 28 T cell receptor beta chains below, sequenced in a study of identical twins. A single record per CDR3 protein comes from TCRdb applying MiXCR to the 5' RACE reads. Of 200,000 to 300,000 distinct CDR3 sequences in the sample, approximately 7.3% were seen once. These records were also assigned to another study, of yellow fever vaccine responses in identical twins.

The sample taken for sequencing was CD8+ T cells sorted from blood. The receptor source for this set is a woman in her late teens or twenties in good health.

Concerning this clonotype itself: One end of the junction fails to match germline, which may point to a read error. The chain couples TRBV12-3 or TRBV12-4 to TRBJ1-5; D is uncertain. The CDR3 is 15 residues long. CDR3 sequence: CASSLGLWGNQPQHF. The DNA for the CDR3 is TGTGCCAGCAGCTTAGGACTGTGGGGCAATCAGCCCCAGCATTTT.

The rearrangement uses TRBV2 and TRBJ2-5; TRBD1 matches at 9 bases. The ends lost 5 bases at V and 9 bases at J; junction bases unmatched: 13. The length of the CDR3 is 15 residues. Germline V gene sequence: CDR1 SNHLY, CDR2 FYNNEI. The DNA for the CDR3 is TGTGCCAGCAGTACAAGAGACAGGGGGGTAGGGGCCCAGTACTTC. Amino acids: CASSTRDRGVGAQYF.

In this sample, this clonotype turned up many times. J is TRBJ2-7 and V is TRBV10-2; TRBD1 is a possible D gene (6 bases). The CDR3 is made up of 15 amino acids. Trimming pared 4 bases from V and 3 bases from J, leaving 16 bases between. Per the germline V gene, CDR1 is WSHSY and CDR2 is SAAADI. CDR3 protein: CASSVWDTRFYEQYF. The CDR3 DNA reads as TGCGCCAGCAGTGTGTGGGACACCCGATTCTACGAGCAGTACTTC.

The chain employs TRBV2 and TRBJ1-2, with no clear D. The CDR3 consists of 13 residues. V lost 3 bases and J 6 bases, leaving 11 bases between the germline ends. Germline V gives CDR1 SNHLY, CDR2 FYNNEI. CDR3 bases: TGTGCCAGCAGTGACTGGGCGATGCATGGCTACACCTTC. This gives the protein CASSDWAMHGYTF.

In its sample, this clonotype was seen many times. The genes are TRBV11-3 and TRBJ2-7; TRBD1 is a possible D gene (5 bases). The CDR3 totals 15 residues. The V and J ends lost 0 bases and 2 bases respectively, with 11 bases between them. Germline values: CDR1 SGHNT, CDR2 YENEEA. CDR3 protein: CASSLDETAAYEQYF. CDR3 bases: TGTGCCAGCAGCTTAGACGAGACAGCAGCCTACGAGCAGTACTTC.

This clonotype was counted only a few times. The gene calls are TRBV19 and TRBJ2-1, with a tentative D call TRBD2 (6 bases). CDR3 length: 14 amino acids. Germline CDR1 reads LNHDA; CDR2 reads SQIVND (reference sequence). The V end lost 8 bases, the J end lost 0 bases, and 11 bases lay between the germline ends. The CDR3 bases are TGTGCCAGTCGGGGGAGAAGCTCCTACAATGAGCAGTTCTTC. Its protein is CASRGRSSYNEQFF.

At least ten counts were recorded for this clonotype. The chain couples TRBV12-3 or TRBV12-4 to TRBJ2-7, with D possibly TRBD1 on 5 matching bases. V was trimmed by 8 bases and J by 5 bases, leaving 16 bases between them. This CDR3 is 13 amino acids long. The CDR3 DNA follows: TGTGCCAGCTCCGACCAGGGTTCCCACGAGCAGTACTTC. Translating it yields CASSDQGSHEQYF.

CDR3 protein: CASSAAGTPYNEQFF. The CDR3 bases are TGTGCCAGCTCAGCCGCCGGGACACCTTACAATGAGCAGTTCTTC. The chain employs TRBV18 and TRBJ2-1; D possibly corresponds to TRBD1 (6 bases). V was shortened by 5 bases and J by 4 bases, with 15 bases between the two germline ends. This CDR3 contains 15 residues. Germline V CDR1 and CDR2: KGHSH, LQKENI. The entire variable domain, with the rest obtained from reference TRBV18 and TRBJ2-1, is as follows: NAGVMQNPRHLVRRRGQEARLRCSPMKGHSHVYWYRQLPEEGLKFMVYLQKENIIDESGMPKERFSAEFPKEGPSILRIQQVVRGDSAAYFCASSAAGTPYNEQFFGPGTRLTVL.

The table lists this clonotype with a few counts. The chain employs TRBV7-9 and TRBJ2-1; a possible D gene is TRBD1 (6 bases). The CDR3 is 16 residues long. CDR1 and CDR2 from the germline V gene are SEHNR and FQNEAQ (reference sequence). Trimming cost V 4 bases and J 7 bases, with 20 bases left between them. CDR3 protein: CASSSETGRVLNEQFF. DNA for the CDR3: TGTGCCAGCAGCTCAGAAACAGGGCGTGTGTTGAATGAGCAGTTCTTC. Together with reference TRBV7-9 and TRBJ2-1, the CDR3 gives the full variable domain: DTGVSQNPRHKITKRGQNVTFRCDPISEHNRLYWYRQTLGQGPEFLTYFQNEAQLEKSRLLSDRFSAERPKGSFSTLEIQRTEQGDSAMYLCASSSETGRVLNEQFFGPGTRLTVL.

This chain uses TRBV5-6 with TRBJ2-7; 7 bases are a match to TRBD2. In germline, CDR1 is SGHDT, CDR2 YYEEEE. V dropped 4 bases and J dropped 2; count of bases not matched to a gene: 9. The CDR3 is made up of 15 amino acids. The CDR3 here is CASSQILATAYEQYF. As DNA, the CDR3 is TGTGCCAGCAGCCAGATACTAGCGACGGCCTACGAGCAGTACTTC.

This clonotype has more than one count but fewer than ten. The rearrangement links TRBV3-1 to TRBJ2-2; D gene ambiguous. The V gene's germline CDR1 is LGHDT and CDR2 YNNKEL (reference sequence). V was trimmed by 11 bases and J by 5 bases, leaving 24 bases between them. This CDR3 has 16 amino acids. In DNA form, the CDR3 reads TGTGCCCCCTGTGGTTACAAGCTCGATCGGACCGGGGAGCTGTTTTTT. This translates into CAPCGYKLDRTGELFF. Together with reference TRBV3-1 and TRBJ2-2, the CDR3 gives the full variable domain: DTAVSQTPKYLVTQMGNDKSIKCEQNLGHDTMYWYKQDSKKFLKIMFSYNNKELIINETVPNRFSPKSPDKAHLNLHINSLELGDSAVYFCAPCGYKLDRTGELFFGEGSRLTVL.

The rearrangement joins TRBV9 to TRBJ2-3; perhaps TRBD2 as D (7 bases). This CDR3 spans 15 amino acids. Germline loops: CDR1 SGDLS, CDR2 YYNGEE. Trimming pared 4 bases from V and 4 bases from J, leaving 16 bases between. The CDR3 DNA is TGTGCCAGCAGCCAGGAGGGGGGGCGTTCAGATACGCAGTATTTT. It specifies CASSQEGGRSDTQYF.

The genes are TRBV20-1 and TRBJ2-7, with 7 bases identical to TRBD2. The CDR3 has 21 amino acids. Germline CDR1 DFQATT, CDR2 SNEGSKA (reference sequence). The trim removed 0 bases at V and 0 bases at J, leaving 23 bases unmatched. CDR3 coding DNA: TGCAGTGCTAGAGATTCTGCCCCCCCAACCCAGCGGGACCTAAGCTCCTACGAGCAGTACTTC. It codes for CSARDSAPPTQRDLSSYEQYF.

This clonotype occurred many times. This chain joins TRBV4-1 and TRBJ1-6; weak D call: TRBD1 (5 bases). Trimming took off 0 bases at V and 7 bases at J, with 13 bases between the two ends. There are 16 residues in the CDR3. Looked up from germline, CDR1 is MGHRA and CDR2 is YSYEKL. CDR3 loop: CASSQDFSGINSPLHF. Written as DNA, the CDR3 is TGCGCCAGCAGCCAAGATTTCTCAGGGATCAATTCACCCCTCCACTTT.

This clonotype was picked up a small number of times. The CDR3 DNA sequence: TGCAGCGTTGAGGCGGATAACTCTGGAAACACCATATATTTT. This encodes CSVEADNSGNTIYF. The chain employs TRBV29-1 and TRBJ1-3, with D uncertain. Looked up from germline, CDR1 is SQVTM and CDR2 is ANQGSEA. Trimming left V 3 bases short and J 0 bases short, with 9 bases between. The length of the CDR3 is 14 residues.

The chain carries TRBV4-1 and TRBJ2-5; 8 bases match TRBD2. The V gene's germline CDR1 is MGHRA and CDR2 YSYEKL. Trimming at V came to 1 base and at J to 6 bases, leaving 4 bases not matched to a gene. The CDR3 has 14 amino acids. The CDR3 here is CASSQGASGQTQYF. Here the CDR3 DNA reads TGCGCCAGCAGCCAAGGGGCTAGCGGGCAGACCCAGTACTTC.

This rearrangement joins TRBV6-1 to TRBJ1-1; D gene ambiguous. Per germline, CDR1 MNHNS and CDR2 SASEGT. V lost 8 bases, J lost 3 bases, and 10 bases lay in between. The CDR3 is 12 amino acids. Written as DNA, the CDR3 is TGTGCCAGCCCAGGCGGGTACACTGAAGCTTTCTTT. The encoded protein is CASPGGYTEAFF.

This clonotype was observed a few times. The chain carries TRBV29-1 and TRBJ2-7; D unresolved. V dropped 4 bases and J dropped 0 bases, with 16 bases sitting between them. The germline V gene encodes CDR1 SQVTM and CDR2 ANQGSEA. This CDR3 is built from 15 residues. DNA for the CDR3: TGCAGCGTTGCTGCAGGTGGCAGTCTCTCCTACGAGCAGTACTTC. Its translation is CSVAAGGSLSYEQYF.

The chain joins TRBV27 to TRBJ2-7, with D uncertain. The germline V gene has CDR1 MNHEY and CDR2 SMNVEV (reference sequence). Trimming removed 2 bases from V and 4 bases from J, with 12 bases in between. The CDR3 totals 14 residues. This CDR3 is CASSLLASGYEQYF. The CDR3 DNA follows: TGTGCCAGCAGTTTACTGGCCTCTGGGTACGAGCAGTACTTC.

This chain joins TRBV11-1 and TRBJ2-5, with TRBD1 matching over 7 bases. V lost 2 bases, J lost 5 bases, and 5 bases stayed unmatched. This CDR3 is built from 14 residues. Germline assignment: CDR1 SGHAT and CDR2 FQDESV (reference sequence). CDR3 protein: CASSLMGQLETQYF. CDR3 nucleotides: TGTGCCAGCAGCTTAATGGGACAGCTCGAGACCCAGTACTTC.

Ten or more counts support this clonotype. The chain has TRBV20-1 and TRBJ1-5; the D gene is possibly TRBD1 (5 bases). The germline gives CDR1 DFQATT, CDR2 SNEGSKA (reference sequence). V was pared by 4 bases and J by 2 bases, with 15 bases between. There are 15 residues in the CDR3. CDR3 nucleotide sequence: TGCAGTGCTAACGAGGGGCGGGACGGCAATCAGCCCCAGCATTTT. This sequence encodes CSANEGRDGNQPQHF.

The chain carries TRBV28 and TRBJ2-1; weak D call: TRBD1 (5 bases). CDR3 length equals 15 residues. The germline V gene encodes CDR1 MDHEN and CDR2 SYDVKM. V dropped 3 bases and J dropped 2 bases, with 11 bases sitting between them. This CDR3 reads CASSFSGFPYNEQFF. In DNA, the CDR3 is TGTGCCAGCAGTTTCTCAGGGTTCCCCTACAATGAGCAGTTCTTC.

This clonotype was detected ten times or more. The chain uses TRBV5-6 and TRBJ2-1; D is unresolved. The CDR3 covers 13 residues. V was pared by 5 bases and J by 4 bases, with 10 bases between. Germline assignment: CDR1 SGHDT and CDR2 YYEEEE. CDR3 sequence reads: CASSFLLYNEQFF. DNA for the CDR3: TGTGCCAGCAGTTTTCTCCTATACAATGAGCAGTTCTTC.

A few counts support this clonotype. This chain uses TRBV20-1 with TRBJ2-7; tentatively, D is TRBD2 (5 bases). V was pared by 2 bases and J by 3 bases, with 23 bases between. This CDR3 is built from 17 residues. Germline V gives CDR1 DFQATT, CDR2 SNEGSKA (reference sequence). For the CDR3, the DNA is TGCAGTGCTAGACCCGCTTTGAGGGTCGCTCCTCTCTACGAGCAGTACTTC. This sequence encodes CSARPALRVAPLYEQYF.

This clonotype was detected only a few times. The chain recombines TRBV18 with TRBJ1-1, with D unclear. This CDR3 is built from 13 residues. Germline CDR1 KGHSH, CDR2 LQKENI. With 5 bases removed from V and 4 bases from J, the gap between germline ends came to 11 bases. The CDR3 region is CASSAGRATEAFF. DNA of the CDR3: TGTGCCAGCTCAGCCGGGAGGGCCACTGAAGCTTTCTTT.

This chain connects TRBV9 to TRBJ1-4, with D uncertain. There are 15 residues in the CDR3. CDR1 is SGDLS, CDR2 YYNGEE, per germline. Trimming stripped 3 bases from V and 0 bases from J, with 9 bases between. DNA of the CDR3: TGTGCCAGCAGCGCCGCAGGTGCAACTAATGAAAAACTGTTTTTT. It specifies CASSAAGATNEKLFF.

This clonotype was observed at least ten times. The chain joins TRBV11-2 to TRBJ2-3; 7 bases fit TRBD2. Germline V gene data show CDR1 as SGHAT and CDR2 as FQNNGV. The CDR3 has 19 amino acids. V shed 1 base, J shed 0 bases, and the junction held 13 bases outside the gene matches. The CDR3 sequence: CASSLVSRGSIASTDTQYF. CDR3 sequence (DNA): TGTGCCAGCAGCTTAGTTTCGCGGGGGAGTATCGCTAGCACAGATACGCAGTATTTT.

The chain has TRBV6-4 and TRBJ2-7, with a tentative D call TRBD2 (6 bases). Trimming left V 6 bases short and J 0 bases short, with 21 bases between. The CDR3 contains 17 residues. Germline loops: CDR1 MRHNA, CDR2 SNTAGT. For the CDR3, the DNA is TGTGCCAGCAGGACCGACTCCGGGACGACTAGCTCCTACGAGCAGTACGTC. Encoded protein: CASRTDSGTTSSYEQYV.